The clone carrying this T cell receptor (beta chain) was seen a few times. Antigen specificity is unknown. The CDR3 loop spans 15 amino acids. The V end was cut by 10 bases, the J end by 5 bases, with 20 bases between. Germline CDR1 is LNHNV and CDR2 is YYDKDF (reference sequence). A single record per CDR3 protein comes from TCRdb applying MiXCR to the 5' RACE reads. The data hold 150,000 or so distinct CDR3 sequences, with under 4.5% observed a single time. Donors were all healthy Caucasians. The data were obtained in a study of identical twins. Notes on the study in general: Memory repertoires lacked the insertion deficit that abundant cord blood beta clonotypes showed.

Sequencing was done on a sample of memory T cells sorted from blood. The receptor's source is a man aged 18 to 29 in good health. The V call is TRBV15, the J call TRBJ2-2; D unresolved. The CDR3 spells CASQRSGPRTGELFF. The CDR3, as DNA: TGTGCCAGCCAGAGATCCGGGCCTAGGACCGGGGAGCTGTTTTTT.